Listed below are T cell receptor beta chains from one sample, sequenced in a study of CD8 T cells in ankylosing spondylitis. Via MiXCR, TCRdb re-called the 5' RACE reads, giving one row per CDR3 protein. The table includes roughly 440,000 distinct CDR3 sequences, 17% detected once. Sequenced sample: blood, either unsorted or a sorted T cell fraction (not recorded which). The source of these receptors is a male donor with ankylosing spondylitis. Each CDR3 is given with its conserved first and last residue. The order of the fields is CDR3 DNA, CDR3 protein, J gene, V gene, clone size, D gene. The D gene is left open where the match is weak. Rows give clone size only sometimes, using once, few, many, or a class for an expanded clone.

TGTGCCAGCACTCACCTAGCGGGAGGGGAGACTCAGTACTTC CASTHLAGGETQYF TRBJ2-5 TRBV3-1 NA TRBD2
TGTGCCAGCAGCCTCCTTTTACCGGGACAGGGGTACGAGCAGTACTTC CASSLLLPGQGYEQYF TRBJ2-7 TRBV7-2 few TRBD1
TGTGCCAGCAGCTCCGGGACTAGAGGCAGTGAAGATACGCAGTATTTT CASSSGTRGSEDTQYF TRBJ2-3 TRBV7-9 NA TRBD2
TGTGCCAGCAGTCACAACCGGGACAGGGACTTCCCCACTGAAGCTTTCTTT CASSHNRDRDFPTEAFF TRBJ1-1 TRBV27 few TRBD1
TGTGCCAGCAGACCACGGGGGGCCCAAGAGACCCAGTACTTC CASRPRGAQETQYF TRBJ2-5 TRBV2 once NA
TGTGCCAGCAGTGAACAGGGTAATGGTGAAAAACTGTTTTTT CASSEQGNGEKLFF TRBJ1-4 TRBV6-1 NA NA
TGTGCCAGCAGTGCCCACAGGGGGAAGGGCAATCAGCCCCAGCATTTT CASSAHRGKGNQPQHF TRBJ1-5 TRBV12-3/TRBV12-4 NA TRBD1
TGTGCCAGCAGCGTAACCCCGGGACTAGTGACCGGGGAGCTGTTTTTT CASSVTPGLVTGELFF TRBJ2-2 TRBV5-6 NA TRBD2
TGTGCCAGCAGTGAGACTAGCGTCAGGCAGTTCTTC CASSETSVRQFF TRBJ2-1 TRBV2 few TRBD2
TGCGCCAGCAGCGGGGGGATCTCTGGAAACACCATATATTTT CASSGGISGNTIYF TRBJ1-3 TRBV5-1 few NA
TGTGCCAGCTCACTTCAGAGGGCTGCAGATACGCAGTATTTT CASSLQRAADTQYF TRBJ2-3 TRBV18 few NA
TGTGCTAGCCGACAGGGGGATGTAACCGGGGAGCTGTTTTTT CASRQGDVTGELFF TRBJ2-2 TRBV12-5 NA TRBD1
TGTGCCAGCAGTTTACTAGCGGGACAAGAGACCCAGTACTTC CASSLLAGQETQYF TRBJ2-5 TRBV6-2/TRBV6-3 many TRBD2
TGCGCCAGCAACTTAGCGGGGGGGCGGTACAATGAGCAGTTCTTC CASNLAGGRYNEQFF TRBJ2-1 TRBV5-1 few TRBD2
TGTGCCAGCAGTACCCGGGACTTCCAAGTTTTT CASSTRDFQVF TRBJ2-3 TRBV6-6 NA NA
TGTGCCAGCAGCTTAGGGGGACAGTCTGGGGCCAACGTCCTGACTTTC CASSLGGQSGANVLTF TRBJ2-6 TRBV7-2 few TRBD1
TGTGCCAGCAGCCCTTCGACAGGGCCAAATGAAAAACTGTTTTTT CASSPSTGPNEKLFF TRBJ1-4 TRBV9 few TRBD1
TGCAGTGCTAGTTCTGGGGTCAGGGCCTCCTACGAGCAGTACTTC CSASSGVRASYEQYF TRBJ2-7 TRBV20-1 NA NA
TGTGCCAGCAGCCCCGAACAGGGAAACCAGCATTTT CASSPEQGNQHF TRBJ1-5 TRBV11-2 few NA
TGTGCCAGCACAACTACCGGACAGGGCGGGAGGAACACTGAAGCTTTCTTT CASTTTGQGGRNTEAFF TRBJ1-1 TRBV12-3/TRBV12-4 many TRBD1
TGTGCCAGCAGCTTATACAGGGGGTCCTACAATGAGCAGTTCTTC CASSLYRGSYNEQFF TRBJ2-1 TRBV7-2 few TRBD1
TGCAGTGCGTCACAGGGTACTTACAATGAGCAGTTCTTC CSASQGTYNEQFF TRBJ2-1 TRBV20-1 many NA
TGTGCCACCAGCAGAGATATGCCCACAGGGGTCACAGATACGCAGTATTTT CATSRDMPTGVTDTQYF TRBJ2-3 TRBV15 few TRBD1
TGTGCCAGCTCGCCGGGCCTTTACCAAGAGACCCAGTACTTC CASSPGLYQETQYF TRBJ2-5 TRBV18 NA NA
TGTGCCACTCAGCCGGGGCTAGCGGGAGGCGCCAGCAGGGAGCAGTTCTTC CATQPGLAGGASREQFF TRBJ2-1 TRBV11-2 NA TRBD2
TGTGCCACCAGATCGAGTGGGGCCGGGGAGCTGTTTTTT CATRSSGAGELFF TRBJ2-2 TRBV24-1 few NA
TGCAGTGCTAGTCCCCTAGCGGGGGGCCAAGAGACCCAGTACTTC CSASPLAGGQETQYF TRBJ2-5 TRBV20-1 NA TRBD2
TGCAGCGCCACTCCCCTTGGCGGGACGAAAGATACGCAGTATTTT CSATPLGGTKDTQYF TRBJ2-3 TRBV29-1 NA NA
TGTGCCAGCAGTTTGTCGGGACTAGTTACAGATACGCAGTATTTT CASSLSGLVTDTQYF TRBJ2-3 TRBV12-3/TRBV12-4 few TRBD2
TGTGCCAGCAGCATAAGCGGGGGAAGCACAGATACGCAGTATTTT CASSISGGSTDTQYF TRBJ2-3 TRBV7-3 NA TRBD2
TGCAGTGCTAGCTCCGGGACCGGGGCCAACGTCCTGACTTTC CSASSGTGANVLTF TRBJ2-6 TRBV20-1 few NA
TGTGCCAGCAGTACCCCGCAAGGGGGTAAAGGGGAGCAGTACTTC CASSTPQGGKGEQYF TRBJ2-7 TRBV28 many NA
TGTGCCAGCAGCGACCGGACAGCAAACTCTGGGGCCAACGTCCTGACTTTC CASSDRTANSGANVLTF TRBJ2-6 TRBV28 NA NA
TGTGCCATCAGTGAGGTACTCTCAGATACGCAGTATTTT CAISEVLSDTQYF TRBJ2-3 TRBV10-3 few NA
TGTGCCAGCAGCCCACCGGGCGACTATGGCTACACCTTC CASSPPGDYGYTF TRBJ1-2 TRBV28 many NA
TGTGCCAGCAGTGAAGGGCCAGCATCCCAGTTCTTC CASSEGPASQFF TRBJ2-1 TRBV2 NA NA
TGTGCCAGCAGCTTGGGGGTCCAGGCATCTTACGAGCAGTACTTC CASSLGVQASYEQYF TRBJ2-7 TRBV5-5 few NA
TGTGCCAGCAGTTTGGGGGGTGGGATCGGATACGAGCAGTACTTC CASSLGGGIGYEQYF TRBJ2-7 TRBV12-3/TRBV12-4 few NA
TGTGCCACCGCCGGGAGCGGGGGGCCATCTATGAACTACAATGAGCAGTTCTTC CATAGSGGPSMNYNEQFF TRBJ2-1 TRBV13 NA TRBD2
TGTGCCAGCAGTTGGGGACGCAACCAAGAGACCCAGTACTTC CASSWGRNQETQYF TRBJ2-5 TRBV6-5 many NA
TGCAGTGCTAGGCCTAGCGGGGCAAGAGATACGCAGTATTTT CSARPSGARDTQYF TRBJ2-3 TRBV20-1 NA TRBD2
TGTGCCTGGAGTACCCTCGGCGGAAACACCATATATTTT CAWSTLGGNTIYF TRBJ1-3 TRBV30 few NA
TGCGCCAGCAGCTTTAACCCCGGGACGCGAATGGCCCAGTACTTC CASSFNPGTRMAQYF TRBJ2-5 TRBV5-1 few NA
TGTGCCAGCAGCTTAGGGGGTTTCTACGAGCAGTACTTC CASSLGGFYEQYF TRBJ2-7 TRBV11-2 NA NA